This is a list of T cell receptor beta chains from one sample in a study of CD8 T cells in Susac syndrome. MiXCR, run by TCRdb on the immunoSEQ multiplex PCR reads, gives a single entry per CDR3 protein. This sample has 90,000 to 150,000 distinct CDR3 sequences, with 92% found just once. The sequencing sample was made of CD8+ T cells from PBMCs. The receptors originated from a human donor in good health. Both conserved end residues are trimmed from each CDR3. Each record gives: V gene, J gene, clone size, CDR3 protein. Clone size is stated in some rows and not others, as once, few, many or a class when expanded.

v_gene: TRBV12-3/TRBV12-4
j_gene: TRBJ1-2
abundance: NA
CDR3aa: ASSLLGAGYGYT

v_gene: TRBV5-4
j_gene: TRBJ2-5
abundance: NA
CDR3aa: ASSFGLLREMGTQY

v_gene: TRBV4-3
j_gene: TRBJ2-1
abundance: NA
CDR3aa: ASSLVGQAQQF

v_gene: TRBV20-1
j_gene: TRBJ2-1
abundance: once
CDR3aa: SASGAGGHNEQF

v_gene: TRBV29-1
j_gene: TRBJ2-2
abundance: NA
CDR3aa: SVEEGHDTGELF

v_gene: TRBV19
j_gene: TRBJ2-3
abundance: NA
CDR3aa: ASSIFGGRDTDTQY

v_gene: TRBV10-3
j_gene: TRBJ2-1
abundance: NA
CDR3aa: AISDGLNEQF

v_gene: TRBV28
j_gene: TRBJ1-5
abundance: once
CDR3aa: ASSMATGADSNQPQH

v_gene: TRBV6-2/TRBV6-3
j_gene: TRBJ2-2
abundance: once
CDR3aa: ASSYYGVTGELF

v_gene: TRBV18
j_gene: TRBJ2-5
abundance: NA
CDR3aa: ASSPDGARETQY

v_gene: TRBV3-1
j_gene: TRBJ2-5
abundance: NA
CDR3aa: ASSYDPATETQETQY

v_gene: TRBV15
j_gene: TRBJ2-3
abundance: NA
CDR3aa: ATSRGVMTDTQY

v_gene: TRBV9
j_gene: TRBJ2-3
abundance: NA
CDR3aa: ASSTSGGLDTQY

v_gene: TRBV5-1
j_gene: TRBJ2-7
abundance: NA
CDR3aa: ASSTRQESYEQY

v_gene: TRBV3-1
j_gene: TRBJ2-1
abundance: NA
CDR3aa: ASSQLSSGSSYNEQF

v_gene: TRBV12-3/TRBV12-4
j_gene: TRBJ2-4
abundance: NA
CDR3aa: ASSFSVAKNIQY

v_gene: TRBV27
j_gene: TRBJ1-2
abundance: NA
CDR3aa: ASSNGHYGYT

v_gene: TRBV18
j_gene: TRBJ2-2
abundance: NA
CDR3aa: ASSPGTSGRSGELF

v_gene: TRBV27
j_gene: TRBJ1-1
abundance: once
CDR3aa: ASSLSGGVRNTEAF

v_gene: TRBV5-6
j_gene: TRBJ2-1
abundance: NA
CDR3aa: ASSVGVTNEQF

v_gene: TRBV3-1
j_gene: TRBJ2-7
abundance: NA
CDR3aa: ASSQKAGQFSYEQY

v_gene: TRBV2
j_gene: TRBJ2-1
abundance: few
CDR3aa: ASIATGFADNEQF